Each of the 20 T cell receptor beta chains below was sequenced from the same sample in a study of identical twins. TCRdb re-called the 5' RACE reads through MiXCR, storing one row per CDR3 protein. The sample contains more than 600,000 distinct CDR3 sequences, roughly 20% of which appear only once. In addition, the sample was reused for a study of T cells expressing NK-cell markers.

The sequencing input was PBMCs. These receptor sequences come from a woman in her late teens or twenties in good health.

This clonotype was observed a few times. The gene calls are TRBV20-1 and TRBJ2-5, with TRBD2 matching over 8 bases. The V and J ends lost 3 bases and 5 bases, in that order; junction bases with no gene match: 20. This CDR3 spans 18 amino acids. Germline values: CDR1 DFQATT, CDR2 SNEGSKA (reference sequence). This CDR3 reads CSASGGRPGGRLGETQYF. CDR3 coding DNA: TGCAGTGCTAGTGGGGGGCGGCCGGGAGGGCGCCTTGGCGAGACCCAGTACTTC.

This clonotype appeared many times. The chain is built from TRBV12-3 or TRBV12-4 and TRBJ1-1; no definite D call. The germline V and J ends were trimmed by 6 bases and 1 base, with 12 bases remaining between them. CDR3 length: 14 amino acids. As DNA, the CDR3 is TGTGCCAGCAGCTTAATGAGCGGGAACACTGAAGCTTTCTTT. It is translated as CASSLMSGNTEAFF.

V usage is TRBV5-5 and J usage is TRBJ2-1, with 11 bases matching TRBD2. V shed 3 bases, J shed 4 bases, and the junction held 3 bases outside the gene matches. This CDR3 contains 15 residues. Per germline, CDR1 SGHKS and CDR2 YYEKEE (reference sequence). The CDR3 sequence: CASSWGLAEYNEQFF. CDR3 DNA: TGTGCCAGCAGCTGGGGACTAGCGGAGTACAATGAGCAGTTCTTC.

This clonotype has ten or more counts. The chain links TRBV12-3 or TRBV12-4 to TRBJ2-3; 10 nucleotides agree with TRBD1. The CDR3 extends over 15 amino acids. Trimming took 3 bases from V and 1 from J; bases not matched to a gene: 1. CDR3 DNA sequence: TGTGCCAGCAGTTTTGGGACAGGGGGCACAGATACGCAGTATTTT. Translated, it gives CASSFGTGGTDTQYF.

V gene TRBV5-1 combines with J gene TRBJ2-2; D not certain. The CDR3 covers 17 residues. Trimming stripped 3 bases from V and 4 bases from J, with 19 bases between. Germline CDR1 SGHRS, CDR2 YFSETQ. CDR3 region: CASSSPTDRTFTGELFF. CDR3 coding DNA: TGCGCCAGCAGCTCTCCAACAGACCGGACCTTCACCGGGGAGCTGTTTTTT.

There are a few counts of this clonotype. This chain uses TRBV6-1 with TRBJ2-7; D uncertain. V lost 5 bases and J 1 base, leaving 12 bases between the germline ends. CDR3 size: 14 residues. Germline CDR1 and CDR2: MNHNS and SASEGT. CDR3 protein: CASSPYGYSYEQYF. The CDR3 DNA reads TGTGCCAGCAGTCCCTACGGTTATTCCTACGAGCAGTACTTC.

Here the CDR3 reads CASSLAGRASGANVLTF. CDR3 nucleotides: TGTGCCAGCAGCTTAGCGGGAAGGGCCTCTGGGGCCAACGTCCTGACTTTC. This chain connects TRBV7-9 to TRBJ2-6; unclear D gene. CDR1 and CDR2 (germline): SEHNR, FQNEAQ (reference sequence). V lost 0 bases to trimming and J lost 0 bases, with 9 bases between them. CDR3 length: 17 amino acids.

This sequence joins TRBV27 and TRBJ1-2; weak D call: TRBD1 (5 bases). V lost 2 bases and J 8 bases, leaving 12 bases between the germline ends. This CDR3 is 13 amino acids long. Germline V gives CDR1 MNHEY, CDR2 SMNVEV (reference sequence). This chain's CDR3 is CASSLEGQGGYTF. The CDR3 DNA sequence: TGTGCCAGCAGTTTAGAGGGGCAGGGAGGCTACACCTTC.

This chain uses TRBV12-3 or TRBV12-4 with TRBJ2-7, with 7 bases lining up with TRBD2. Unmatched junction bases numbered 8, after V lost 3 bases and J lost 6 bases. CDR3 size: 14 residues. CDR3 loop: CASSFGRGVSEQYF. The CDR3 DNA reads as TGTGCCAGCAGTTTCGGACGGGGGGTTTCCGAGCAGTACTTC.

This clonotype was recorded once. The rearrangement uses TRBV9 and TRBJ2-3, with 10 positions matching TRBD1. The ends lost 4 bases at V and 4 bases at J; junction bases unmatched: 6. The CDR3 length is 15 residues. Germline CDR1 is SGDLS and CDR2 is YYNGEE. This CDR3 reads CASSRRGQGPDTQYF. CDR3 coding DNA: TGTGCCAGCAGCCGCCGGGGACAGGGGCCAGATACGCAGTATTTT.

The CDR3 nucleotides read TGTGCCAGCAGCACACGAAAAGACGGAGGGGGAGAGACCCAGTACTTC. Protein: CASSTRKDGGGETQYF. This chain joins TRBV9 and TRBJ2-5, with D possibly being TRBD1 or TRBD2 (6 bases each). Germline V gene sequence: CDR1 SGDLS, CDR2 YYNGEE. Between the trimmed V and J ends, which lost 4 bases and 4 bases, there was a span of 20 bases. The CDR3 length is 16 residues.

The sample holds a few counts of this clonotype. The gene calls are TRBV12-3 or TRBV12-4 and TRBJ1-4; possible D gene TRBD1, 5 bases. The V gene lost 3 bases and the J gene lost 7 bases, with 12 bases spanning the gap. This CDR3 spans 14 amino acids. The CDR3 nucleotides read TGTGCCAGCAGTTTCAGGGCCGACGGTGAAAAACTGTTTTTT. It specifies CASSFRADGEKLFF.

CDR3 region: CATSDTRAPTSTDTQYF. The CDR3 DNA reads TGTGCCACCAGTGACACGCGGGCCCCGACCTCCACAGATACGCAGTATTTT. The chain recombines TRBV24-1 with TRBJ2-3, with a weak D call TRBD2 (5 bases). CDR3 size: 17 residues. V was clipped by 4 bases and J by 2 bases, with 18 bases between them. CDR1 KGHDR and CDR2 SFDVKD come from the germline V gene.

In its sample, this clonotype was seen a few times. This sequence joins TRBV9 and TRBJ1-2; no reliable D call. The germline gives CDR1 SGDLS, CDR2 YYNGEE. The CDR3 length is 15 residues. V shed 0 bases and J shed 8 bases, with 17 bases lying between them. In DNA form, the CDR3 reads TGTGCCAGCAGCGTAGGACCAGAGGCTTCGGGGGGCTACACCTTC. Protein sequence: CASSVGPEASGGYTF.

V is TRBV5-4 and J is TRBJ2-7; maybe TRBD2 (5 bases). The germline V gene has CDR1 SGHNT and CDR2 YYREEE (reference sequence). Trimming stripped 2 bases from V and 5 bases from J, with 14 bases between. The CDR3 runs 14 residues. The CDR3 sequence: CASSLKGSFNEQYF. The CDR3 bases are TGTGCCAGCAGCTTAAAAGGGAGTTTTAACGAGCAGTACTTC.

The sample holds many counts of this clonotype. The chain uses TRBV12-3 or TRBV12-4 and TRBJ2-7, with TRBD1 matching 11 bases. The trim removed 4 bases at V and 7 bases at J, leaving 9 bases unmatched. The length of the CDR3 is 15 residues. This CDR3 is CASSSRDRGTWEQYF. The CDR3 DNA reads TGTGCCAGCAGTTCTCGGGACAGGGGGACGTGGGAGCAGTACTTC.

The chain employs TRBV7-2 and TRBJ2-7; 7 bases are a match to TRBD1. Germline assignment: CDR1 SGHTA and CDR2 FQGNSA. V shed 3 bases and J 7 bases; nucleotides not matched to a gene: 15. The CDR3 is made up of 16 amino acids. In DNA form, the CDR3 reads TGTGCCAGCAGCTTGAGAGAGGGGGCTAAATTGGGTGAGCAGTACTTC. Its translation: CASSLREGAKLGEQYF.

This clonotype was seen a handful of times. The genes are TRBV5-5 and TRBJ1-2; possibly TRBD1 for D (6 bases). Trimming took off 0 bases at V and 8 bases at J, with 17 bases between the two ends. Germline CDR1 reads SGHKS; CDR2 reads YYEKEE (reference sequence). This CDR3 is 15 amino acids long. CDR3 DNA: TGTGCCAGCAGCTTGGCTGGGGACAACATACTCGGCTACACCTTC. It encodes CASSLAGDNILGYTF. The full variable domain, rest sourced from reference TRBV5-5 and TRBJ1-2, is DAGVTQSPTHLIKTRGQQVTLRCSPISGHKSVSWYQQVLGQGPQFIFQYYEKEERGRGNFPDRFSARQFPNYSSELNVNALLLGDSALYLCASSLAGDNILGYTFGSGTRLTVV.

With regard to this clonotype: The junction departs from the called germline gene at one end, perhaps through a read error. The chain carries TRBV7-9 and TRBJ2-3; the match to TRBD2 covers 7 bases. Germline V gene sequence: CDR1 SEHNR, CDR2 FQNEAQ (reference sequence). This CDR3 is built from 15 residues. The CDR3 region is CASSTWSGRADTQYF. The CDR3 DNA follows: TGTGCCAGCAGCACGTGGTCAGGGAGGGCAGACACGCAGTATTTT. Supplemented by reference TRBV7-9 and TRBJ2-3, the full variable domain reads DTGVSQNPRHKITKRGQNVTFRCDPISEHNRLYWYRQTLGQGPEFLTYFQNEAQLEKSRLLSDRFSAERPKGSFSTLEIQRTEQGDSAMYLCASSTWSGRADTQYFGPGTRLTVL.

This chain uses TRBV12-3 or TRBV12-4 with TRBJ2-1, with D tentatively TRBD1 or TRBD2 (5 bases each). Trimming took 7 bases from V and 2 from J, leaving 9 bases between them. The CDR3 loop spans 13 amino acids. CDR3 sequence (DNA): TGTGCCAGCACCTTGGGGGCCTACAATGAGCAGTTCTTC. Translating it yields CASTLGAYNEQFF.